These 21 T cell receptor beta chains were all obtained from the same sample, sequenced in a study of shared clonotypes between healthy human individuals. Assay: immunoSEQ multiplex PCR; the TCRdb copy retains only in-frame clones and omits some. The table records 2 million to 2.5 million clones, around 95% of them present only once. The sequenced material came from naive CD4+ T cells sorted from blood. Subset reported: CD45RA+ positively selected. These receptors all come from a young man in good health.

This chain connects TRBV5-6 to TRBJ1-1, with a tentative D call TRBD1 (6 bases). From germline, CDR1 is SGHDT and CDR2 YYEEEE. The ends were cut back, 0 bases at V and 6 bases at J, with 27 bases in the middle. This CDR3 spans 19 amino acids. The CDR3 here is CASSLGFRGLWQGSPEAFF. CDR3 coding DNA: TGTGCCAGCAGCTTGGGGTTTCGAGGACTCTGGCAGGGGAGTCCTGAAGCTTTCTTT.

V usage is TRBV7-8 and J usage is TRBJ2-1; D call uncertain. Trimming removed 0 bases at V and 9 bases at J, with 6 bases between. The CDR3 runs 12 residues. The germline V gene encodes CDR1 SGHVS and CDR2 FQNEAQ. CDR3 protein: CASSLALTEQFF. CDR3 DNA: TGTGCCAGCAGCTTAGCGCTAACTGAGCAGTTCTTC.

This clone has a single count. The chain combines TRBV7-2 with TRBJ2-1, with 10 bases fitting TRBD2. The CDR3 extends over 16 amino acids. CDR1 and CDR2 (germline): SGHTA, FQGNSA. V lost 3 bases to trimming and J lost 9 bases; unmatched junction nucleotides: 11. The CDR3 region is CASSFVERGGSGEQFF. The CDR3, as DNA: TGTGCCAGCAGCTTCGTCGAGCGGGGGGGCTCGGGTGAGCAGTTCTTC.

The rearrangement links TRBV30 to TRBJ2-1, with a possible D match to TRBD2 (6 bases). Deletions cut 1 base from V and 3 bases from J, with 13 bases between. The CDR3 runs to 15 residues. CDR1 and CDR2 (germline): GTSNPN, SVGIG (reference sequence). The CDR3 region is CAWSAGGSGYNEQFF. CDR3 bases: TGTGCCTGGAGTGCAGGAGGTAGCGGCTACAATGAGCAGTTCTTC.

This chain connects TRBV6-1 to TRBJ1-5; tentatively, D is TRBD1 (6 bases). CDR3 length equals 13 residues. The germline V gene has CDR1 MNHNS and CDR2 SASEGT. The V end was cut by 6 bases, the J end by 8 bases, with 14 bases between. The CDR3 nucleotides are TGTGCCAGCAGGTTAACAGGGTTGGAGCCCCAGCATTTT. It is translated as CASRLTGLEPQHF.

This clone was recorded once. The genes are TRBV11-2 and TRBJ2-5, with D perhaps assigned TRBD1 or TRBD2 (5 bases each). Trimming removed 4 bases from V and 5 bases from J, with 11 bases in between. The CDR3 is 13 amino acids. Germline V gene data show CDR1 as SGHAT and CDR2 as FQNNGV. The CDR3 DNA reads as TGTGCCAGCAGCTCGCAGAGGGGTGAGACCCAGTACTTC. Translated: CASSSQRGETQYF.

The chain uses TRBV5-1 and TRBJ1-1; perhaps TRBD1 as D (5 bases). The CDR3 runs 15 residues. Germline CDR1 and CDR2: SGHRS and YFSETQ. V shed 0 bases and J shed 5 bases, with 14 bases lying between them. This CDR3 reads CASSLEAGSGTEAFF. CDR3 bases: TGCGCCAGCAGCTTGGAGGCAGGGAGTGGGACTGAAGCTTTCTTT.

The chain couples TRBV7-8 to TRBJ2-1, with 7 bases that match TRBD2. J gave up 3 bases and V 6 bases, and 11 bases lay outside the gene matches. The CDR3 consists of 16 residues. In germline, CDR1 is SGHVS, CDR2 FQNEAQ. The CDR3 loop reads CASSYPGTNLYNEQFF. CDR3 DNA sequence: TGTGCCAGCAGTTATCCCGGGACTAACCTCTACAATGAGCAGTTCTTC.

The chain carries TRBV6-6 and TRBJ2-5; D tentatively fits TRBD1 or TRBD2 (6 bases each). Germline V gives CDR1 MNHNY, CDR2 SVGAGI (reference sequence). Trimming stripped 6 bases from V and 1 base from J, with 9 bases between. This CDR3 spans 13 amino acids. The CDR3 nucleotides are TGTGCCAGCAGAGGGGGGTCCCAAGAGACCCAGTACTTC. It yields the protein CASRGGSQETQYF.

The V call is TRBV7-9, the J call TRBJ2-3, with 14 nucleotides matching TRBD2. This CDR3 contains 17 residues. V trimming: 5 bases; J trimming: 4 bases; junction bases outside the gene matches: 8. The germline V gene has CDR1 SEHNR and CDR2 FQNEAQ (reference sequence). Here the CDR3 reads CASSRTTSGGAADTQYF. The CDR3 DNA reads as TGTGCCAGCAGCCGTACGACTAGCGGGGGGGCGGCAGATACGCAGTATTTT.

The sample holds one count of this clone. The V call is TRBV5-1, the J call TRBJ1-3; D uncertain. The germline V gene has CDR1 SGHRS and CDR2 YFSETQ. The CDR3 runs 19 residues. V gave up 1 base and J gave up 0 bases, with 20 bases separating them. This chain's CDR3 is CASSLMADNPARSGNTIYF. The CDR3 bases are TGCGCCAGCAGCTTGATGGCTGACAATCCGGCTCGCTCTGGAAACACCATATATTTT.

The CDR3 sequence is CASRLRAATNEKLFF. The CDR3 DNA is TGTGCCAGCAGGCTCAGGGCCGCAACTAATGAAAAACTGTTTTTT. The chain has TRBV2 and TRBJ1-4; D is perhaps TRBD1 (5 bases). CDR3 size: 15 residues. Germline CDR1 and CDR2: SNHLY and FYNNEI. The V and J ends lost 6 bases and 0 bases respectively, with 11 bases between them.

V is TRBV10-3 and J is TRBJ2-7; weak D call: TRBD2 (5 bases). Germline CDR1 is ENHRY and CDR2 is SYGVKD. Trimming cost V 4 bases and J 1 base, with 11 bases left between them. This CDR3 region has 14 residues. This CDR3 is CAISVTRDSYEQYF. The CDR3, as DNA: TGTGCCATCAGTGTCACTAGGGATTCCTACGAGCAGTACTTC.

The chain recombines TRBV15 with TRBJ2-5; 11 nucleotides agree with TRBD1. The junction had 3 bases not matched to a gene; V was cut back by 5 bases and J by 4 bases. Germline V CDR1 and CDR2: LNHNV, YYDKDF (reference sequence). CDR3 length equals 14 residues. The DNA of the CDR3 is TGTGCCACCAGCGTAGGGACAGGGGGAGAGACCCAGTACTTC. Amino acid sequence: CATSVGTGGETQYF.

Notes on this clone: Other nucleotide sequences from this sample produce the same CDR3. The chain carries TRBV4-2 and TRBJ2-7; 8 nucleotides align to TRBD2. This CDR3 spans 14 amino acids. Trimming cost V 1 base and J 2 bases; bases outside gene matches: 1. Germline CDR1 is LGHNA and CDR2 is YNFKEQ. The CDR3 loop is CASSQAGGPYEQYF. In DNA form, the CDR3 reads TGTGCCAGCAGCCAAGCGGGGGGGCCCTACGAGCAGTACTTC.

V and J are TRBV7-6 and TRBJ2-5; D gene unclear. The CDR3 is 14 amino acids. With 5 bases removed from V and 1 base from J, the gap between germline ends came to 11 bases. Germline V gene sequence: CDR1 SGHVS, CDR2 FNYEAQ. The CDR3 loop is CASSPGRAQETQYF. The CDR3 DNA sequence: TGTGCCAGCAGCCCCGGAAGGGCCCAAGAGACCCAGTACTTC.

CDR3 protein: CASSLAGTARWTNYGYTF. Here the CDR3 DNA reads TGTGCCAGCAGCTTGGCCGGGACAGCAAGGTGGACTAACTATGGCTACACCTTC. The V gene is TRBV5-4, the J gene TRBJ1-2, with 7 bases that match TRBD1. The CDR3 runs 18 residues. CDR1 and CDR2 (germline): SGHNT, YYREEE (reference sequence). The V segment lost 0 bases and the J segment 0 bases; nucleotides outside the gene matches: 11.

V is TRBV20-1 and J is TRBJ2-7; D is possibly TRBD1 (5 bases). The length of the CDR3 is 11 residues. Germline V lookup: CDR1 DFQATT, CDR2 SNEGSKA (reference sequence). Trimming took off 3 bases at V and 5 bases at J, with 8 bases between the two ends. The CDR3 DNA follows: TGCAGTGCTAGCGTAGGGGACGAGCAGTACTTC. Its translation is CSASVGDEQYF.

This clone appeared once. Other DNA sequences in the same sample also yield this CDR3. The chain carries TRBV7-2 and TRBJ1-5; D is ambiguous. Germline V gene sequence: CDR1 SGHTA, CDR2 FQGNSA. The CDR3 loop spans 12 amino acids. Trimming left V 3 bases short and J 7 bases short, with 7 bases between. CDR3 residues: CASSFPAQPQHF. The CDR3 DNA is TGTGCCAGCAGCTTTCCGGCCCAGCCCCAGCATTTT.

Concerning this clone: This sample includes further DNA sequences coding for the same CDR3. The rearrangement links TRBV14 to TRBJ1-1, with unresolved D. This CDR3 is 13 amino acids long. CDR1 is SGHDN and CDR2 is FVKESK in the germline V gene. The V and J ends lost 0 bases and 5 bases respectively, with 7 bases between them. CDR3 loop: CASSQEGRTEAFF. In nucleotides, the CDR3 is TGTGCCAGCAGCCAAGAAGGTAGGACTGAAGCTTTCTTT.

Note on this clone: The same CDR3 can be traced to other DNA sequences in this sample. The chain is built from TRBV5-1 and TRBJ2-1, with 8 nucleotides matching TRBD1. The CDR3 extends over 14 amino acids. The germline CDR1 and CDR2 sequences are SGHRS and YFSETQ. Trimming removed 3 bases from V and 7 bases from J; junction bases left unmatched: 6. CDR3: CASSYGQGTNEQFF. The DNA of the CDR3 is TGCGCCAGCAGCTATGGACAGGGCACGAATGAGCAGTTCTTC.